The clone carrying this T cell receptor (beta chain) was seen many times. What it binds is unknown. These data belong to a study of read filtering for tumor transcriptome and immune sequencing. Study results and caveats: RNA-seq captured clonotypes less deeply and reliably than IR-seq. Correlation between methods rose after single-read clonotypes were removed.

From roughly 400 ng of RNA, a library with molecular barcoded alpha/delta and beta/gamma adaptors was made. TCRdb itself ran the reads through MiXCR, one entry per CDR3 protein. In the table there are about 60,000 distinct CDR3 sequences, around 13% of which are singletons. Every patient had bone marrow sampled while the disease was active. The V segment lost 10 bases and the J segment 3 bases; nucleotides outside the gene matches: 8. The CDR3 has 14 amino acids. The V gene's germline CDR1 is KGHSH and CDR2 LQKENI. This TCR was recovered from a donor over 35 with multiple myeloma. Sequencing was carried out using a population of CD138-negative cells sorted from bone marrow. The chain recombines TRBV18 with TRBJ2-1; 8 bases line up with TRBD1. This CDR3 reads CATTTGGLYNEQFF. The DNA of the CDR3 is TGTGCCACCACAACAGGGGGACTCTACAATGAGCAGTTCTTC.